Listed below are T cell receptor beta chains from one sample, sequenced in a study of metastatic and nonmetastatic thyroid tumors. TCRdb reassembled clones from the PCR reads with MiXCR. The sample shows fewer than 40,000 clones, 25% to 35% of them seen only once. The material sequenced was blood. These receptor sequences come from a female donor with papillary thyroid cancer or a benign thyroid nodule (not recorded which). Some clones in this sample may be carry-over from other donors' samples. CDR3s include the opening cysteine and the closing phenylalanine or tryptophan. A D gene is named only where the DNA matches it firmly. Not every row has a clone size; where given, it reads once, few, many or a size class.

CDR3nt	CDR3aa	abundance	v_gene	j_gene	d_gene
TGTGCCAGCAGTTTTAGACTAGCGATCAACACCGGGGAGCTGTTTTTT	CASSFRLAINTGELFF	few	TRBV27	TRBJ2-2	TRBD2
TGTGCCAGCAGTTTATCGGAGGGAGGGAGAGCTTTCTTT	CASSLSEGGRAFF	.	TRBV24-1	TRBJ1-1	.
TGTGCCAGCAGTGAAACCCTTATACGGGGAAAACTGTTTTTT	CASSETLIRGKLFF	.	TRBV6-1	TRBJ1-4	.
TGTGCCAGCAGCTTAGGGGACAGTCTCTATGGCTACACCTTC	CASSLGDSLYGYTF	.	TRBV7-8	TRBJ1-2	TRBD1
TGTGCCAGCAGTTCCTTGGGTCCACCCCTCCACTTT	CASSSLGPPLHF	medium-sized	TRBV6-1	TRBJ1-6	.
TGTGCCAGCAGTTTAAGCCGGGGAGCGGTTGGCTACACCTTC	CASSLSRGAVGYTF	few	TRBV27	TRBJ1-2	.
TGTGCCAGCAGCTTACGGCGGGTCACAGATACGCAGTATTTT	CASSLRRVTDTQYF	few	TRBV11-2	TRBJ2-3	.
TGTGCCAGCACCCTTGGGGGGAGCTCCTATAATTCACCCCTCCACTTT	CASTLGGSSYNSPLHF	medium-sized	TRBV28	TRBJ1-6	.
TGCAGTGCTAGATTTATAGGGACAGCCACTGAAGCTTTCTTT	CSARFIGTATEAFF	many	TRBV20-1	TRBJ1-1	TRBD1
TGTGCCAGCAGTTTGTCCAGGGAAGCTTTCTTT	CASSLSREAFF	.	TRBV28	TRBJ1-1	.
TGTGCCAGCACCTCGGAGGGAAGGAGGAACGGCTACAATGAGCAGTTCTTC	CASTSEGRRNGYNEQFF	few	TRBV5-4	TRBJ2-1	.
TGCGCCAGCAGCTTGGCTCTGCGCAGGGAGGATTCACCCCTCCACTTT	CASSLALRREDSPLHF	.	TRBV5-1	TRBJ1-6	.
TGTGCCAGTAGGCGAGCGGGGGTCTACAATGAGCAGTTCTTC	CASRRAGVYNEQFF	.	TRBV19	TRBJ2-1	TRBD2
TGTGCCAGCAGCTCTGCGGGGATCTACGAGCAGTACTTC	CASSSAGIYEQYF	many	TRBV11-3	TRBJ2-7	.
TGTGCCAGCAGTGAAGCGCTTCGTGACGATGAGCAGTTCTTC	CASSEALRDDEQFF	medium-sized	TRBV2	TRBJ2-1	.
TGTGCCAGCAGTCGGAGGGACAGGGCTTCCAATCAGCCCCAGCATTTT	CASSRRDRASNQPQHF	few	TRBV6-1	TRBJ1-5	TRBD1
TGTGCCAGCAGATCCCCCGGGACTAGCGGGAGGGATACGCAGTATTTT	CASRSPGTSGRDTQYF	.	TRBV11-2	TRBJ2-3	TRBD2
TGTGCCAGCAGTGTCCCCGGGACAGGGCTCCACGAGCAGTACTTC	CASSVPGTGLHEQYF	few	TRBV25-1	TRBJ2-7	TRBD1
TGCGCCAGCAGCTACGGGACCTCCTACGAGCAGTACTTC	CASSYGTSYEQYF	.	TRBV4-1	TRBJ2-7	.
TGTGCCAGCAGCTTATCCGGGACTAGCGTCTACGAGCAGTACTTC	CASSLSGTSVYEQYF	.	TRBV11-3	TRBJ2-7	TRBD2
TGTGCCAGCAGCTGGACCGGGACAGGGGGCAGAGAGACCCAGTACTTC	CASSWTGTGGRETQYF	many	TRBV5-6	TRBJ2-5	TRBD1
TGTGCCAGCCCACCAAAGAAGCTTTACACAGATACGCAGTATTTT	CASPPKKLYTDTQYF	.	TRBV18	TRBJ2-3	.
TGTGCCAGCAGCTTTCGAGGGGACGAGCAGTATTTC	CASSFRGDEQYF	few	TRBV7-9	TRBJ2-7	.
TGTGCCAGCAAGTCCGACTATGGCTACACCTTC	CASKSDYGYTF	few	TRBV6-1	TRBJ1-2	.
TGTGCCAGTAGTACGGGACTAGCGAACACCGGGGAGCTGTTTTTT	CASSTGLANTGELFF	few	TRBV19	TRBJ2-2	TRBD2
TGTGCCAGTAGTTACGGTCCAGGGGGCAACTATGGCTACACCTTC	CASSYGPGGNYGYTF	.	TRBV19	TRBJ1-2	TRBD1
TGCGCCAGCAGCCCTCGACTAGCGGGAGGCCAGAGCTCCTACAATGAGCAGTTCTTC	CASSPRLAGGQSSYNEQFF	.	TRBV5-1	TRBJ2-1	TRBD2
TGTGCCACCAGCAGGACCAGGGACGGAGGCTACGAGCAGTACTTC	CATSRTRDGGYEQYF	.	TRBV15	TRBJ2-7	.
TGTGCCAGCAGTGACCCTAGTAGATCGAATAGCAATCAGCCCCAGCATTTT	CASSDPSRSNSNQPQHF	.	TRBV6-1	TRBJ1-5	.
TGTGCCAGCAGCTTAAAAGGGAAGCGGGAGGGCTCCTACGAGCAGTACTTC	CASSLKGKREGSYEQYF	.	TRBV11-1	TRBJ2-7	TRBD2
TGCAGTGCTAGAGTGGGGGCTAATAACTATGGCTACACCTTC	CSARVGANNYGYTF	many	TRBV20-1	TRBJ1-2	.
TGCGCCAGCAGCCGATCCGGGACAGGGAGTTCACCCCTCCACTTT	CASSRSGTGSSPLHF	.	TRBV5-1	TRBJ1-6	TRBD1
TGTGCCAGCAGCTTAGGCGGGAGGGCCAAGGACACCGGGGAGCTGTTTTTT	CASSLGGRAKDTGELFF	.	TRBV5-6	TRBJ2-2	TRBD2
TGTGCCAGCAGGCCGGGACTAGCGGGAGGTTTTGACAATGAGCAGTTCTTC	CASRPGLAGGFDNEQFF	few	TRBV6-5	TRBJ2-1	TRBD2
TGTGCCAGCAGTTTAACGACGGATAGGCAGTTCTTC	CASSLTTDRQFF	few	TRBV12-3/TRBV12-4	TRBJ2-1	.
TGTGCCAGCTCACCACTCGTAGCCAATGGACAGAACTATGGCTACACCTTC	CASSPLVANGQNYGYTF	.	TRBV18	TRBJ1-2	.
TGCAGTGCTAGAGACCCTAGCGTACAAGAGACCCAGTACTTC	CSARDPSVQETQYF	.	TRBV20-1	TRBJ2-5	.